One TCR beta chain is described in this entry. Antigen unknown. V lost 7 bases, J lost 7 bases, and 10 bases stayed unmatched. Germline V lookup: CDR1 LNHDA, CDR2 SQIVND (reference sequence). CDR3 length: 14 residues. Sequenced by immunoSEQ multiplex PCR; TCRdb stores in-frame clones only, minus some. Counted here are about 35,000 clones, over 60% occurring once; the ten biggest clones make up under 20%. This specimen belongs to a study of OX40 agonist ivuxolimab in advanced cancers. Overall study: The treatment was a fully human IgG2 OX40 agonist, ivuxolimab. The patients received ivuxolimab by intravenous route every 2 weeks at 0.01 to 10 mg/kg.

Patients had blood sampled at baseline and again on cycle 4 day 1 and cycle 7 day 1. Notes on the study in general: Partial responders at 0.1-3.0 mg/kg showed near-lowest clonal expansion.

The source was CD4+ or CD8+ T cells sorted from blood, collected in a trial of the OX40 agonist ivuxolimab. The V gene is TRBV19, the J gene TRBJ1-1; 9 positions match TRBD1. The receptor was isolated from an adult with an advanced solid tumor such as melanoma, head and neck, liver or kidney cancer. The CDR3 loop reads CASTGQGAVGEAFF. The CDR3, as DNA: TGTGCCAGTACGGGACAGGGAGCTGTGGGTGAAGCTTTCTTT. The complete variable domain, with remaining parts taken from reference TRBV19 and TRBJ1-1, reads DGGITQSPKYLFRKEGQNVTLSCEQNLNHDAMYWYRQDPGQGLRLIYYSQIVNDFQKGDIAEGYSVSREKKESFPLTVTSAQKNPTAFYLCASTGQGAVGEAFFGQGTRLTVV.